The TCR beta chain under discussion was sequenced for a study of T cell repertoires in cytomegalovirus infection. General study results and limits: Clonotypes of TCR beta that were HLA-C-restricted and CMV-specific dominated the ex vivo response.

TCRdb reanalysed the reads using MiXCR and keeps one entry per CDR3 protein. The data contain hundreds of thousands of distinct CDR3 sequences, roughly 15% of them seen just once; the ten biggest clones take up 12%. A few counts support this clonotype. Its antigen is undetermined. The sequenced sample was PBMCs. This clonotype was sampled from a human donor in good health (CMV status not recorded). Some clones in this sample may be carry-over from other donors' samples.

In nucleotides, the CDR3 is TGTGCCATCAGTGAGACCACGGACAGCAGCTCCTATAATTCACCCCTCCACTTT. Amino acid sequence: CAISETTDSSSYNSPLHF. The chain combines TRBV10-3 with TRBJ1-6; the D gene is possibly TRBD1 (6 bases). The germline V and J ends were trimmed by 2 bases and 0 bases, with 14 bases remaining between them. This CDR3 is built from 18 residues. Germline V CDR1 and CDR2: ENHRY, SYGVKD.